Reported below is one T cell receptor beta chain. This entry belongs to a study of blood T cell repertoires in COVID-19. Some clones are missing from TCRdb's copy, which holds only in-frame ones; the method was immunoSEQ multiplex PCR. The data show some 370,000 clones, roughly nine tenths seen once. There are 13 residues in the CDR3. V was pared by 3 bases and J by 7 bases, with 10 bases between. The germline gives CDR1 SGDLS, CDR2 YYNGEE. This TCR derives from a man aged 40-49 years with acute or convalescent COVID-19. Sample: peripheral blood. This rearrangement joins TRBV9 to TRBJ2-2; maybe TRBD1 (7 bases). The CDR3 nucleotides are TGTGCCAGCAGCGCCCAGGGGGGCGGGGAGCTGTTTTTT. It codes for CASSAQGGGELFF.